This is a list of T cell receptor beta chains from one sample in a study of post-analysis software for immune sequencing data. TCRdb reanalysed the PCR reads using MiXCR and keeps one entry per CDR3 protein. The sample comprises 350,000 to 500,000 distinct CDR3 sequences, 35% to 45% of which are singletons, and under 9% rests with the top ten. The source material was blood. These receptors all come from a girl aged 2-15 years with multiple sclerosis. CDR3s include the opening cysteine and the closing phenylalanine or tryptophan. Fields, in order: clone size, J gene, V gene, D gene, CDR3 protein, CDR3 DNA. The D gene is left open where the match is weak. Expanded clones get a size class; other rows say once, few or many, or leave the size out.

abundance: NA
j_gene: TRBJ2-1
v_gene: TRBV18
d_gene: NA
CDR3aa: CASSHQVEEQFF
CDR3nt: TGTGCCAGCTCACACCAGGTGGAAGAGCAGTTCTTC

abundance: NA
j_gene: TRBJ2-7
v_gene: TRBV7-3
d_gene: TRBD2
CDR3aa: CASSLRGGAGLHEQYF
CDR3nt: TGTGCCAGCAGCTTAAGGGGGGGAGCAGGTCTCCACGAGCAGTACTTC

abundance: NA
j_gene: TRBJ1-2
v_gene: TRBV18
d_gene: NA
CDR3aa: CASSAVNRYGYTF
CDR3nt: TGTGCCAGCTCAGCGGTAAACCGCTATGGCTACACCTTC

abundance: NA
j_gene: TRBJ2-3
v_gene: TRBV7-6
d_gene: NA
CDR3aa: CASSLTPTGQPDTQYF
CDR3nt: TGTGCCAGCAGCTTAACCCCGACAGGACAGCCAGATACGCAGTATTTT

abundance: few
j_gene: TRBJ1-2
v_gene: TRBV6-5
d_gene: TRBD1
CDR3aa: CASSATDRGRGYTF
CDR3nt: TGTGCCAGCAGTGCCACCGACAGGGGTCGAGGCTACACCTTC

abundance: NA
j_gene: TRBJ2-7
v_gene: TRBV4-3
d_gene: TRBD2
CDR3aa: CAGSQRERESYEQYF
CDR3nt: TGCGCCGGCAGCCAAAGGGAGCGGGAATCCTACGAGCAGTACTTC

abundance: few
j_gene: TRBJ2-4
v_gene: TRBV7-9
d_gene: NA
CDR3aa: CASSLVDSAKNIQYF
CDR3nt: TGTGCCAGCAGCTTAGTGGACTCGGCCAAAAACATTCAGTACTTC

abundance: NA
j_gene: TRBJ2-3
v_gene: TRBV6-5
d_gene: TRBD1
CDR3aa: CASKRTGGADTQYF
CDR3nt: TGTGCCAGCAAGCGGACAGGGGGCGCAGATACGCAGTATTTT

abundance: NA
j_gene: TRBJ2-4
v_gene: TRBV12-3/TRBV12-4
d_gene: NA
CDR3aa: CASSLGPRSEPLAKNIQYF
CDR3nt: TGTGCCAGCAGCCTCGGACCCCGATCGGAACCACTAGCCAAAAACATTCAGTACTTC

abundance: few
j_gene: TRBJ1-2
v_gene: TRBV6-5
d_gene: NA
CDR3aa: CASSYVRLANYGYTF
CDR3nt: TGTGCCAGCAGTTACGTCCGGTTAGCTAACTATGGCTACACCTTC

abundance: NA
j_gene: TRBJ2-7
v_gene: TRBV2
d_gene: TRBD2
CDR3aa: CASSSSGTSALGEQYF
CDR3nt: TGTGCCAGCAGTTCTTCCGGGACTAGTGCTTTAGGCGAGCAGTACTTC

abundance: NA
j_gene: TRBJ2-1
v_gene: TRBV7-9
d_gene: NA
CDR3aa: CASSILRGYVYNEQFF
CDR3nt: TGTGCCAGCAGCATCCTCAGGGGCTACGTCTACAATGAGCAGTTCTTC

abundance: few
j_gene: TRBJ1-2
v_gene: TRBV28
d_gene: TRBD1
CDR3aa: CASRIGQGINGYTF
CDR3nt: TGTGCCAGCAGAATCGGACAGGGAATTAATGGCTACACCTTC

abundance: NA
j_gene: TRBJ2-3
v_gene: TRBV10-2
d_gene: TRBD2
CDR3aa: CASSKTSGTQYF
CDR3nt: TGCGCCAGCAGTAAGACTAGCGGTACGCAGTATTTT

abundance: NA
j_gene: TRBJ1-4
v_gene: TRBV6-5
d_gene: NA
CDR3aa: CASSSRLGSEKLFF
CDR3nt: TGTGCCAGCAGTTCCCGACTTGGCTCTGAAAAACTGTTTTTT

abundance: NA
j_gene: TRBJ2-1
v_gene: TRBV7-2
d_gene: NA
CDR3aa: CASSLSLVLSSYNEQFF
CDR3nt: TGTGCCAGCAGCTTGAGCTTGGTGCTTAGCTCCTACAATGAGCAGTTCTTC

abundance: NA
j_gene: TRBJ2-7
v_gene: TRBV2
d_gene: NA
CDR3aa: CASSESRGPYEQYF
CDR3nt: TGTGCCAGCAGTGAAAGCAGGGGCCCCTACGAGCAGTACTTC

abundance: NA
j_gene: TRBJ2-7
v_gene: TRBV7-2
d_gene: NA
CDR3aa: CASSLGPPGSGEQYF
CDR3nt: TGTGCCAGCAGCTTAGGGCCCCCTGGTTCGGGCGAGCAGTACTTC

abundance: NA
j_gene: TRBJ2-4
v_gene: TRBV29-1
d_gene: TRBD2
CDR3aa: CSVLRLAGVGLAKNIQYF
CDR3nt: TGCAGCGTCCTTCGACTAGCGGGAGTGGGACTAGCCAAAAACATTCAGTACTTC

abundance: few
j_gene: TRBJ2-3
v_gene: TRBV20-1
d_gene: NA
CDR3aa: CSASSPGADTQYF
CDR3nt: TGCAGTGCTAGTTCCCCAGGAGCAGATACGCAGTATTTT

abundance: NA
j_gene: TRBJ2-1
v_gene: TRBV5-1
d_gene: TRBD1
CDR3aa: CASVVYPGQGSDEQFF
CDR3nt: TGCGCCAGCGTCGTGTACCCTGGACAGGGGAGCGATGAGCAGTTCTTC

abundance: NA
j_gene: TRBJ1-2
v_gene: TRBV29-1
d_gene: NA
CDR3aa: CSVAARLADYGYTF
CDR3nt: TGCAGCGTTGCGGCTAGGTTAGCTGACTATGGCTACACCTTC

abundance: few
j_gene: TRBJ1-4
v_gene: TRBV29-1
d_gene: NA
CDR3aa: CSVEVGLTGEKLFF
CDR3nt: TGCAGCGTTGAAGTAGGGTTAACCGGGGAAAAACTGTTTTTT

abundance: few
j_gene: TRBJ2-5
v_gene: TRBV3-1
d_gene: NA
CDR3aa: CASRGLFHSEEETQYF
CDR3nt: TGTGCCAGCAGGGGGTTATTTCACAGTGAAGAAGAGACCCAGTACTTC

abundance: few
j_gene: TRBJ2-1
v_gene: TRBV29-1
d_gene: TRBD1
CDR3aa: CSAKGQQGHNEQFF
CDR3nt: TGCAGCGCTAAGGGACAGCAGGGACACAATGAGCAGTTCTTC

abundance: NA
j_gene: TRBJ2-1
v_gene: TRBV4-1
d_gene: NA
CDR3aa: CASSQGTAPKNEQFF
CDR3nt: TGCGCCAGCAGCCAAGGGACAGCCCCTAAGAATGAGCAGTTCTTC

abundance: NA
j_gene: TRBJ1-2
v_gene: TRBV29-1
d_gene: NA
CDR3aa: CSVSDGGYGYTF
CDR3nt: TGCAGCGTCTCGGACGGGGGGTATGGCTACACCTTC

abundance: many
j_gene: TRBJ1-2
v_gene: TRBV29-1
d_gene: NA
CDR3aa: CSVEDWGNFNYGYTF
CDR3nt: TGCAGCGTTGAAGATTGGGGGAACTTTAACTATGGCTACACCTTC

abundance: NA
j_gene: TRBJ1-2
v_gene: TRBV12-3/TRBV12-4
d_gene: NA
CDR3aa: CASQVGTTNYGYTF
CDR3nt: TGTGCCTCCCAAGTAGGGACAACTAACTATGGCTACACCTTC

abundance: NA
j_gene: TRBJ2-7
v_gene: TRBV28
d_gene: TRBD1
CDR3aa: CASSSGQLPQYEQYF
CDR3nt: TGTGCCAGCAGCTCGGGACAGTTGCCCCAGTACGAGCAGTACTTC

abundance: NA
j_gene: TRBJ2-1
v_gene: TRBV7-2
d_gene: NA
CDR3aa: CASSLGGGGAYNEQFF
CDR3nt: TGTGCCAGCAGCTTAGGAGGGGGCGGGGCTTACAATGAGCAGTTCTTC

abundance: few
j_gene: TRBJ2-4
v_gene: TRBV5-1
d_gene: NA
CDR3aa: CASYHPKYSNIQYF
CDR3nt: TGCGCCAGCTATCATCCGAAGTATAGTAACATTCAGTACTTC

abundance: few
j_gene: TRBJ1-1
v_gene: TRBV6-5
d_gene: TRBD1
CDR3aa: CASSFTGGVNTEAFF
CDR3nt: TGTGCCAGCAGTTTCACAGGGGGAGTGAACACTGAAGCTTTCTTT

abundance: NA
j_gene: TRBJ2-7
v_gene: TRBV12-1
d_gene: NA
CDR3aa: CACSSWSSYEQYF
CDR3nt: TGTGCCTGCAGCTCTTGGAGCTCCTACGAGCAGTACTTC

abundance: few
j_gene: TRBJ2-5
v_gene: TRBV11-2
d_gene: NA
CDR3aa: CASNGPGIQQETQYF
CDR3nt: TGTGCCAGCAATGGTCCGGGGATTCAGCAAGAGACCCAGTACTTC

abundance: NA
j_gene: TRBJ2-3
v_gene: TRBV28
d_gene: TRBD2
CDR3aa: CASILAGHTDTQYF
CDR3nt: TGTGCCAGCATTCTAGCGGGACACACAGATACGCAGTATTTT

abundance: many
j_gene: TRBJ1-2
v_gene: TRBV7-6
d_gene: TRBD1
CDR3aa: CASSPGTGVYGYTF
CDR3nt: TGTGCCAGCAGCCCCGGGACAGGGGTCTATGGCTACACCTTC

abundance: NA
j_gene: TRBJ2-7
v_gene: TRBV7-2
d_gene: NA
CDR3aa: CASSLVSGVSYEQYF
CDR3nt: TGTGCCAGCAGCTTAGTTTCGGGAGTAAGCTACGAGCAGTACTTC

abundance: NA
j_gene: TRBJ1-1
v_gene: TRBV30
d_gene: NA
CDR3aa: CAWSDRQVEAFF
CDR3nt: TGTGCCTGGAGTGATAGGCAGGTTGAAGCTTTCTTT

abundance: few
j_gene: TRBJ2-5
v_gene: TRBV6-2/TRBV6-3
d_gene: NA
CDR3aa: CASTPQGGEKTQYF
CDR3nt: TGTGCCAGCACTCCTCAAGGAGGGGAAAAGACCCAGTACTTC

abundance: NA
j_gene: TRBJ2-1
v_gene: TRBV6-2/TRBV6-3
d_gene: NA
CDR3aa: CASSYSPRSYNEQFF
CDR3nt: TGTGCCAGCAGTTACTCGCCCCGATCCTACAATGAGCAGTTCTTC

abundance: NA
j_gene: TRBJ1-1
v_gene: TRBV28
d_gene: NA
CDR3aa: CASSLGRTKAFF
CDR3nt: TGTGCCAGCAGTTTGGGCAGGACGAAAGCTTTCTTT

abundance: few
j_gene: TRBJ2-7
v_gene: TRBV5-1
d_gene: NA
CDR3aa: CASSLSGTVTPTEQYF
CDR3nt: TGCGCCAGCAGCTTGTCGGGAACCGTTACTCCTACCGAGCAGTACTTC

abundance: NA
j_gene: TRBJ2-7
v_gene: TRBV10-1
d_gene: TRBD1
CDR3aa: CASSGGQGWQETRYF
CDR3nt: TGCGCCAGCAGTGGGGGACAGGGGTGGCAAGAGACCCGGTACTTC

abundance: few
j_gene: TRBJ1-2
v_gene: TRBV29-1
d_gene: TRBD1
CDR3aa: CSIAGTALGGYTF
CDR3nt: TGCAGCATTGCCGGGACAGCATTAGGTGGCTACACCTTC

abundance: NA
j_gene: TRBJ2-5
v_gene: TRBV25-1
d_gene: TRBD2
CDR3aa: CASSEYDRASGRSRRETQYF
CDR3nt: TGTGCCAGCAGTGAATATGATAGGGCTAGCGGGAGATCGAGGAGAGAGACCCAGTACTTC

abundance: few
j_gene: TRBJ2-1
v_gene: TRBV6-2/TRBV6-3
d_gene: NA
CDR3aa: CASCTPGGRQFF
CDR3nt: TGTGCCAGCTGCACCCCCGGAGGGCGGCAGTTCTTC

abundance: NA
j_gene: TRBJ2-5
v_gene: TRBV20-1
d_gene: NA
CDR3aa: CSVRTRKETQYF
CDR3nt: TGCAGTGTTAGGACAAGAAAAGAGACCCAGTACTTC

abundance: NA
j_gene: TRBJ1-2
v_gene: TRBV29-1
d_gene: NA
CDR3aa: CSVDNYGYTF
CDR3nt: TGCAGCGTCGATAACTATGGCTACACCTTC

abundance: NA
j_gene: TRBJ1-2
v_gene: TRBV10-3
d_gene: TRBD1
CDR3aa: CAIRGGTVDYGYTF
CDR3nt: TGTGCCATCAGGGGGGGGACAGTCGACTATGGCTACACCTTC